These T cell receptor beta chains were read from a single sample in a study of CD8 T cells in Susac syndrome. One entry per CDR3 protein results from TCRdb running MiXCR on the immunoSEQ multiplex PCR reads. The sample lists roughly 250,000 distinct CDR3 sequences; 90% to 96% were seen once. The sequencing sample was made of CD4+ T cells from PBMCs. These receptors originate from a human donor with Susac syndrome. Each CDR3 is given with its conserved first and last residue. The D gene is left open where the match is weak. Clone size is given for some rows only: seen once, a few or many times, or a class if the clone is expanded.

CDR3 protein: CATSPGDYGYTF
CDR3 DNA: TGTGCCACCTCTCCAGGGGACTATGGCTACACCTTC
D gene: NA
clone size: NA
V gene: TRBV15
J gene: TRBJ1-2

CDR3 protein: CACDPGQAINEKLFF
CDR3 DNA: TGTGCCTGCGATCCGGGACAGGCGATTAATGAAAAACTGTTTTTT
D gene: TRBD1
clone size: once
V gene: TRBV30
J gene: TRBJ1-4

CDR3 protein: CASTPGADTQYF
CDR3 DNA: TGTGCCAGCACCCCCGGGGCAGATACGCAGTATTTT
D gene: NA
clone size: once
V gene: TRBV12-3/TRBV12-4
J gene: TRBJ2-3

CDR3 protein: CSVLGQLGEQYF
CDR3 DNA: TGCAGCGTTTTAGGCCAGCTGGGGGAGCAGTACTTC
D gene: NA
clone size: NA
V gene: TRBV29-1
J gene: TRBJ2-7

CDR3 protein: CASTPGVGRYEQYF
CDR3 DNA: TGTGCCAGCACCCCGGGAGTGGGGCGGTACGAGCAGTACTTC
D gene: NA
clone size: NA
V gene: TRBV12-3/TRBV12-4
J gene: TRBJ2-7

CDR3 protein: CASCWVWAGEGNEQFF
CDR3 DNA: TGTGCCAGCTGTTGGGTGTGGGCGGGAGAGGGCAATGAGCAGTTCTTC
D gene: TRBD2
clone size: NA
V gene: TRBV28
J gene: TRBJ2-1

CDR3 protein: CASSRSASDSDYGYTF
CDR3 DNA: TGTGCCAGCAGTCGTTCCGCAAGTGATTCAGACTATGGCTACACCTTC
D gene: NA
clone size: NA
V gene: TRBV12-3/TRBV12-4
J gene: TRBJ1-2

CDR3 protein: CSASSGVDYEQYF
CDR3 DNA: TGCAGTGCTAGTAGCGGGGTGGATTACGAGCAGTACTTC
D gene: TRBD2
clone size: NA
V gene: TRBV20-1
J gene: TRBJ2-7

CDR3 protein: CASSRIRDRGIETQYF
CDR3 DNA: TGCGCCAGCAGTCGAATTCGGGACAGGGGGATCGAGACCCAGTACTTC
D gene: TRBD1
clone size: NA
V gene: TRBV23-1
J gene: TRBJ2-5

CDR3 protein: CASTKSGRAGTDTQYF
CDR3 DNA: TGTGCCAGCACTAAAAGCGGGAGGGCGGGCACAGATACGCAGTATTTT
D gene: TRBD2
clone size: NA
V gene: TRBV25-1
J gene: TRBJ2-3

CDR3 protein: CSVEGTGELFF
CDR3 DNA: TGCAGCGTTGAGGGCACCGGGGAGCTGTTTTTT
D gene: NA
clone size: NA
V gene: TRBV29-1
J gene: TRBJ2-2

CDR3 protein: CAISARGTSGGGGEQYF
CDR3 DNA: TGTGCCATCAGTGCGAGGGGGACTAGCGGTGGAGGCGGCGAGCAGTACTTC
D gene: TRBD2
clone size: NA
V gene: TRBV10-3
J gene: TRBJ2-7

CDR3 protein: CASSLEERGTQYF
CDR3 DNA: TGTGCCAGCAGCTTAGAGGAACGGGGGACGCAGTATTTT
D gene: NA
clone size: NA
V gene: TRBV11-2
J gene: TRBJ2-3

CDR3 protein: CASSPIPSGRRYEQYF
CDR3 DNA: TGCGCCAGCAGCCCCATTCCCAGCGGGAGAAGGTACGAGCAGTACTTC
D gene: TRBD2
clone size: NA
V gene: TRBV4-1
J gene: TRBJ2-7

CDR3 protein: CSVGSEAQPQHF
CDR3 DNA: TGCAGCGTTGGTTCGGAGGCTCAGCCCCAGCATTTT
D gene: NA
clone size: NA
V gene: TRBV29-1
J gene: TRBJ1-5

CDR3 protein: CSARKTEARETQYF
CDR3 DNA: TGCAGTGCTAGGAAGACAGAGGCCAGGGAGACCCAGTACTTC
D gene: NA
clone size: NA
V gene: TRBV20-1
J gene: TRBJ2-5

CDR3 protein: CSASSGTVNQPQHF
CDR3 DNA: TGCAGTGCTAGTTCCGGGACGGTTAATCAGCCCCAGCATTTT
D gene: NA
clone size: few
V gene: TRBV20-1
J gene: TRBJ1-5

CDR3 protein: CSARAAAGGRSSYEQYF
CDR3 DNA: TGCAGTGCTAGAGCCGCGGCGGGCGGGCGTAGCTCCTACGAGCAGTACTTC
D gene: NA
clone size: once
V gene: TRBV20-1
J gene: TRBJ2-7

CDR3 protein: CSVETGKAFF
CDR3 DNA: TGCAGCGTTGAGACGGGAAAAGCTTTCTTT
D gene: NA
clone size: NA
V gene: TRBV29-1
J gene: TRBJ1-1

CDR3 protein: CASQSYEKLFF
CDR3 DNA: TGTGCCAGCCAATCCTACGAAAAACTGTTTTTT
D gene: NA
clone size: NA
V gene: TRBV19
J gene: TRBJ1-4

CDR3 protein: CASSLIEPGSYGYTF
CDR3 DNA: TGTGCCAGCAGCTTGATCGAGCCGGGTTCCTATGGCTACACCTTC
D gene: NA
clone size: NA
V gene: TRBV5-4
J gene: TRBJ1-2

CDR3 protein: CSVESNTDTQYF
CDR3 DNA: TGCAGCGTTGAAAGTAACACAGATACGCAGTATTTT
D gene: NA
clone size: NA
V gene: TRBV29-1
J gene: TRBJ2-3

CDR3 protein: CASSLIADNTGELFF
CDR3 DNA: TGTGCCAGCAGCTTAATTGCAGACAACACCGGGGAGCTGTTTTTT
D gene: NA
clone size: NA
V gene: TRBV7-3
J gene: TRBJ2-2

CDR3 protein: CASRRSPQPQHF
CDR3 DNA: TGTGCCAGCAGGCGCAGTCCTCAGCCCCAGCATTTT
D gene: NA
clone size: once
V gene: TRBV12-3/TRBV12-4
J gene: TRBJ1-5

CDR3 protein: CASGGRWTEAFF
CDR3 DNA: TGTGCCAGCGGAGGGAGATGGACTGAAGCTTTCTTT
D gene: NA
clone size: NA
V gene: TRBV7-8
J gene: TRBJ1-1

CDR3 protein: CASSQDPSGRDSSYEQYF
CDR3 DNA: TGTGCCAGCAGCCAAGACCCTAGCGGGAGGGATAGCTCCTACGAGCAGTACTTC
D gene: TRBD2
clone size: NA
V gene: TRBV3-1
J gene: TRBJ2-7

CDR3 protein: CASSHVWEREQFF
CDR3 DNA: TGTGCCAGCAGCCACGTTTGGGAGAGGGAGCAGTTCTTC
D gene: NA
clone size: NA
V gene: TRBV3-1
J gene: TRBJ2-1

CDR3 protein: CASVRQGGSAYEQYF
CDR3 DNA: TGTGCCAGCGTCCGGCAAGGCGGGAGCGCTTACGAGCAGTACTTC
D gene: TRBD2
clone size: NA
V gene: TRBV27
J gene: TRBJ2-7

CDR3 protein: CATSRKRRRYSYNEQFF
CDR3 DNA: TGTGCCACCAGCAGAAAACGTCGTCGATACTCCTACAATGAGCAGTTCTTC
D gene: NA
clone size: once
V gene: TRBV15
J gene: TRBJ2-1

CDR3 protein: CASKVGAGELFF
CDR3 DNA: TGTGCCAGCAAGGTTGGGGCCGGGGAGCTGTTTTTT
D gene: NA
clone size: NA
V gene: TRBV19
J gene: TRBJ2-2

CDR3 protein: CASKDRARETQYF
CDR3 DNA: TGTGCCAGCAAAGACAGGGCCAGGGAGACCCAGTACTTC
D gene: TRBD1
clone size: NA
V gene: TRBV12-3/TRBV12-4
J gene: TRBJ2-5

CDR3 protein: CASSSGGSLLEAFF
CDR3 DNA: TGTGCCAGCAGCTCAGGAGGATCTCTGCTGGAAGCTTTCTTT
D gene: NA
clone size: NA
V gene: TRBV7-2
J gene: TRBJ1-1

CDR3 protein: CSVEVLLGNTIYF
CDR3 DNA: TGCAGCGTTGAAGTCCTACTCGGAAACACCATATATTTT
D gene: NA
clone size: once
V gene: TRBV29-1
J gene: TRBJ1-3

CDR3 protein: CSVAKGGNTEAFF
CDR3 DNA: TGCAGCGTAGCCAAGGGGGGGAACACTGAAGCTTTCTTT
D gene: NA
clone size: NA
V gene: TRBV29-1
J gene: TRBJ1-1

CDR3 protein: CSVFGLTTGELFF
CDR3 DNA: TGCAGCGTTTTCGGACTTACCACCGGGGAGCTGTTTTTT
D gene: NA
clone size: NA
V gene: TRBV29-1
J gene: TRBJ2-2

CDR3 protein: CASSRRLAGGGERTQYF
CDR3 DNA: TGTGCCAGCAGCCGACGACTAGCGGGAGGTGGTGAGCGGACCCAGTACTTC
D gene: TRBD2
clone size: NA
V gene: TRBV3-1
J gene: TRBJ2-5

CDR3 protein: CSARAGGANYGYTF
CDR3 DNA: TGCAGTGCTAGAGCGGGCGGGGCCAACTATGGCTACACCTTC
D gene: NA
clone size: NA
V gene: TRBV20-1
J gene: TRBJ1-2

CDR3 protein: CSVAAGTDINQPQHF
CDR3 DNA: TGCAGCGTTGCAGCGGGGACAGACATCAATCAGCCCCAGCATTTT
D gene: TRBD1
clone size: NA
V gene: TRBV29-1
J gene: TRBJ1-5

CDR3 protein: CASSPRGGEQFF
CDR3 DNA: TGTGCCAGCAGCCCCAGGGGGGGTGAGCAGTTCTTC
D gene: NA
clone size: once
V gene: TRBV7-6
J gene: TRBJ2-1

CDR3 protein: CASSSWRTGELFF
CDR3 DNA: TGTGCCAGCAGCTCCTGGAGGACCGGGGAGCTGTTTTTT
D gene: NA
clone size: NA
V gene: TRBV7-2
J gene: TRBJ2-2

CDR3 protein: CSVDLGEGTSQFF
CDR3 DNA: TGCAGCGTTGACCTAGGGGAGGGGACAAGCCAGTTCTTC
D gene: NA
clone size: once
V gene: TRBV29-1
J gene: TRBJ2-1

CDR3 protein: CASSVWEREETQYF
CDR3 DNA: TGTGCCAGCAGCGTCTGGGAGCGGGAGGAGACCCAGTACTTC
D gene: TRBD2
clone size: NA
V gene: TRBV9
J gene: TRBJ2-5

CDR3 protein: CSAISGGEETQYF
CDR3 DNA: TGCAGTGCCATTAGCGGGGGGGAAGAGACCCAGTACTTC
D gene: TRBD2
clone size: NA
V gene: TRBV20-1
J gene: TRBJ2-5

CDR3 protein: CASSSGGTSGFYEQFF
CDR3 DNA: TGCGCCAGCAGCTCGGGCGGGACTAGCGGTTTCTATGAGCAGTTCTTC
D gene: TRBD2
clone size: NA
V gene: TRBV5-1
J gene: TRBJ2-1

CDR3 protein: CASSQESIWEQYF
CDR3 DNA: TGTGCCAGCAGCCAAGAATCAATCTGGGAGCAGTACTTC
D gene: NA
clone size: NA
V gene: TRBV4-2
J gene: TRBJ2-7

CDR3 protein: CASSEAGLGAFTGELFF
CDR3 DNA: TGTGCCAGCAGTGAAGCCGGGCTGGGGGCCTTCACCGGGGAGCTGTTTTTT
D gene: NA
clone size: NA
V gene: TRBV2
J gene: TRBJ2-2

CDR3 protein: CASSFVTGIYEQFF
CDR3 DNA: TGTGCCAGCAGTTTCGTGACAGGGATATATGAGCAGTTCTTC
D gene: TRBD1
clone size: NA
V gene: TRBV12-3/TRBV12-4
J gene: TRBJ2-1

CDR3 protein: CASTMDGADTQYF
CDR3 DNA: TGCGCCAGCACCATGGATGGGGCCGATACGCAGTATTTT
D gene: NA
clone size: NA
V gene: TRBV5-1
J gene: TRBJ2-3

CDR3 protein: CAWSARRARGPFF
CDR3 DNA: TGTGCCTGGAGTGCTAGGAGGGCGAGGGGGCCTTTCTTT
D gene: TRBD1
clone size: NA
V gene: TRBV30
J gene: TRBJ1-1

CDR3 protein: CAWTEQYQETQYF
CDR3 DNA: TGTGCCTGGACAGAACAGTACCAAGAGACCCAGTACTTC
D gene: NA
clone size: NA
V gene: TRBV30
J gene: TRBJ2-5

CDR3 protein: CASRNQNTEAFF
CDR3 DNA: TGCGCCAGCAGGAACCAGAACACTGAAGCTTTCTTT
D gene: NA
clone size: NA
V gene: TRBV10-2
J gene: TRBJ1-1

CDR3 protein: CSASFPEAFF
CDR3 DNA: TGCAGTGCTAGTTTCCCTGAAGCTTTCTTT
D gene: NA
clone size: NA
V gene: TRBV20-1
J gene: TRBJ1-1

CDR3 protein: CASSPARVGYTF
CDR3 DNA: TGTGCCAGCAGCCCAGCCCGGGTTGGCTACACCTTC
D gene: NA
clone size: NA
V gene: TRBV7-9
J gene: TRBJ1-2

CDR3 protein: CSARRIRTSGSRIFLDTQYF
CDR3 DNA: TGCAGTGCTAGAAGAATCAGGACTAGCGGGAGCCGGATCTTTTTAGATACGCAGTATTTT
D gene: TRBD2
clone size: NA
V gene: TRBV20-1
J gene: TRBJ2-3